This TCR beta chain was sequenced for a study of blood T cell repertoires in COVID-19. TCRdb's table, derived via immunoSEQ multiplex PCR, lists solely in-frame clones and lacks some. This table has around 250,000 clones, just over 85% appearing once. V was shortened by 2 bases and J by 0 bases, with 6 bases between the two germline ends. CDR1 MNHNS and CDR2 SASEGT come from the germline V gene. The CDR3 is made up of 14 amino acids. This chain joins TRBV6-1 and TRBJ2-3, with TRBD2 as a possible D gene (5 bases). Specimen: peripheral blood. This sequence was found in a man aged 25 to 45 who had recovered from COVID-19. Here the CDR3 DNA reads TGTGCCAGCAGTGAACCGGGGAGCACAGATACGCAGTATTTT. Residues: CASSEPGSTDTQYF.